This T cell receptor beta chain comes out of a study of CD8 T cells in Susac syndrome. Peripheral blood CD8+ and CD4+ T cells were profiled by TCR beta sequencing. Treatment-naive patients with stable or active relapsing-remitting disease were the multiple sclerosis controls. Trimming took off 0 bases at V and 7 bases at J, with 25 bases between the two ends. This CDR3 spans 18 amino acids. Per the germline V gene, CDR1 is MNHEY and CDR2 is SVGEGT. The authors reverse transcribed about 0.5 to 1 ug RNA with random hexamers. Via MiXCR, TCRdb re-called the immunoSEQ multiplex PCR reads, giving one row per CDR3 protein. The table shows approximately 160,000 distinct CDR3 sequences, with about 94% occurring only once.

The TCR comes from a human donor with multiple sclerosis. The chain is built from TRBV6-2 or TRBV6-3 and TRBJ2-7; weak D call: TRBD2 (6 bases). The sequenced material came from CD4+ T cells from PBMCs. DNA of the CDR3: TGTGCCAGCAGTTACTCGAAGGAGGATTCTAGCGCCAGTTGGGAGCAGTACTTC. Translation: CASSYSKEDSSASWEQYF.